This T cell receptor (beta chain) emerged from a study of cytomegalovirus exposure and HLA in healthy donors. The V gene lost 3 bases and the J gene lost 1 base, with 6 bases spanning the gap. There are 13 residues in the CDR3. Germline V lookup: CDR1 MNHEY, CDR2 SMNVEV (reference sequence). The PCR ran on 60 Vbeta and 13 Jbeta primers. Libraries were prepared by immunoSEQ multiplex PCR; TCRdb keeps only in-frame clonotypes and omits some of them. This sample lists under 90,000 clones; its ten largest clones have 15% to 19%. The chain has TRBV27 and TRBJ1-2; D is unclear. Sequencing used PBMCs. The sequence was obtained from a man between 50 and 59 years old in good health and CMV-seropositive. CDR3 nucleotides: TGTGCCAGCAGTTTTGGCCGTAACTATGGCTACACCTTC. Its translation is CASSFGRNYGYTF.